The 18 T cell receptor beta chains below come from one sample, sequenced in a study of CD4 T cells in relation to SARS-CoV-2 and coronaviruses. What these receptors recognize is not known. Clones were sequenced by immunoSEQ multiplex PCR, and TCRdb holds only the in-frame ones, with some missing. The sample has about 43,000 clones; roughly 82% are singletons. Sequenced sample: naive CD4+ T cells from PBMCs, cultured in vitro. This sample's subset: naive CD4+ T cells isolated by negative enrichment. The receptor set was obtained from an adult with COVID-19.

V is TRBV20-1 and J is TRBJ2-5; D remains ambiguous. The CDR3 extends over 11 amino acids. Germline assignment: CDR1 DFQATT and CDR2 SNEGSKA (reference sequence). Deletions cut 6 bases from V and 1 base from J, with 6 bases between. The DNA for the CDR3 is TGCAGTGCCACCAGCCAAGAGACCCAGTACTTC. Protein product: CSATSQETQYF.

This chain uses TRBV7-2 with TRBJ1-3; 8 nucleotides agree with TRBD1. This CDR3 comprises 16 residues. V lost 3 bases, J lost 5 bases, and 9 bases stayed unmatched. Germline CDR1 reads SGHTA; CDR2 reads FQGNSA. The CDR3 coding sequence is TGTGCCAGCAGCTTTCAGACAGGGGCCGTGCGAAACACCATATATTTT. Protein: CASSFQTGAVRNTIYF.

The chain combines TRBV19 with TRBJ2-3; tentatively, D is TRBD1 (5 bases). Germline lookup yields CDR1 LNHDA and CDR2 SQIVND (reference sequence). The V end lost 4 bases, the J end lost 0 bases, and 11 bases lay between the germline ends. The CDR3 is made up of 15 amino acids. This CDR3 is CASSTRGYSTDTQYF. CDR3 bases: TGTGCCAGTAGTACAAGGGGATATAGCACAGATACGCAGTATTTT.

CDR3 amino acids: CASSGGRETQYF. Here the CDR3 DNA reads TGTGCCAGCAGTGGGGGTCGAGAGACCCAGTACTTC. V is TRBV2 and J is TRBJ2-5; D not resolved. The CDR3 runs to 12 residues. Germline V gene data show CDR1 as SNHLY and CDR2 as FYNNEI. V lost 4 bases to trimming and J lost 4 bases, with 7 bases between them.

J is TRBJ2-7 and V is TRBV9, with 11 bases aligning to TRBD2. The ends lost 0 bases at V and 2 bases at J; junction bases unmatched: 1. This CDR3 spans 15 amino acids. CDR1 and CDR2 from the germline V gene are SGDLS and YYNGEE. This CDR3 reads CASSVGGLAAYEQYF. CDR3 nucleotide sequence: TGTGCCAGCAGCGTAGGGGGACTAGCGGCCTACGAGCAGTACTTC.

This chain uses TRBV18 with TRBJ1-5, with 7 bases aligning to TRBD1. The length of the CDR3 is 13 residues. In germline, CDR1 is KGHSH, CDR2 LQKENI. The junction had 0 bases not matched to a gene; V was cut back by 2 bases and J by 5 bases. This chain's CDR3 is CASSPDRDQPQHF. The CDR3 DNA reads as TGTGCCAGCTCACCAGACAGGGATCAGCCCCAGCATTTT.

The rearrangement joins TRBV20-1 to TRBJ2-7, with D possibly being TRBD1 (6 bases). This CDR3 is 18 amino acids long. V was cut by 3 bases and J by 5 bases, with 29 bases left in between. CDR1 and CDR2 from the germline V gene are DFQATT and SNEGSKA (reference sequence). The CDR3 nucleotides are TGCAGTGCTAGTACGCCCGACAGGCCCTCTATAGGGCGCCACGAGCAGTACTTC. Translation: CSASTPDRPSIGRHEQYF.

This rearrangement joins TRBV28 to TRBJ1-4; the D gene is possibly TRBD1 (6 bases). CDR1 and CDR2 (germline): MDHEN, SYDVKM. V was shortened by 3 bases and J by 7 bases, with 15 bases between the two germline ends. CDR3 length: 15 amino acids. The CDR3 loop is CASSLVRQGSEKLFF. The CDR3 DNA reads as TGTGCCAGCAGTTTGGTAAGGCAGGGGAGTGAAAAACTGTTTTTT.

J is TRBJ2-7 and V is TRBV7-9; D ambiguous. The germline V and J ends were trimmed by 5 bases and 5 bases, with 13 bases remaining between them. Germline CDR1 is SEHNR and CDR2 is FQNEAQ (reference sequence). This CDR3 has 13 residues. CDR3 loop: CASSEGPKDEQYF. In DNA form, the CDR3 reads TGTGCCAGCAGCGAAGGGCCCAAGGACGAGCAGTACTTC.

The genes are TRBV29-1 and TRBJ2-7; no reliable D call. This CDR3 has 17 amino acids. V lost 4 bases and J lost 4, with 26 bases in between. Germline values: CDR1 SQVTM, CDR2 ANQGSEA. CDR3 protein: CSVAINRLHPTIYEQYF. The CDR3 DNA follows: TGCAGCGTTGCCATTAATCGACTCCACCCGACAATATACGAGCAGTACTTC.

V and J are TRBV23-1 and TRBJ1-5; D call uncertain. TRBV23-1 is an ORF, with its function uncertain. V was cut by 0 bases and J by 0 bases, with 15 bases left in between. The CDR3 has 18 amino acids. Written as DNA, the CDR3 is TGCGCCAGCAGTCAATCTTCAGAAAAATATAATAGCAATCAGCCCCAGCATTTT. It is translated as CASSQSSEKYNSNQPQHF.

The chain employs TRBV28 and TRBJ2-3; 7 bases are shared with TRBD2. Trimming took 6 bases from V and 0 from J; bases not matched to a gene: 6. In germline, CDR1 is MDHEN, CDR2 SYDVKM. The CDR3 is made up of 15 amino acids. CDR3: CASSLSGISTDTQYF. The DNA of the CDR3 is TGTGCCAGCAGCTTGAGCGGGATCAGCACAGATACGCAGTATTTT.

The rearrangement joins TRBV15 to TRBJ2-7, with 8 nucleotides matching TRBD1. With V trimmed by 3 bases and J by 6 bases, 4 bases remained unmatched. Per the germline V gene, CDR1 is LNHNV and CDR2 is YYDKDF (reference sequence). The CDR3 extends over 13 amino acids. CDR3 DNA sequence: TGTGCCACCAGCAGTATCACAGGGGGCGAGCAGTACTTC. Protein sequence: CATSSITGGEQYF.

The chain uses TRBV14 and TRBJ2-5; perhaps D is TRBD1 or TRBD2 (6 bases each). Germline CDR1 is SGHDN and CDR2 is FVKESK. CDR3 size: 13 residues. The V end lost 1 base, the J end lost 7 bases, and 10 bases lay between the germline ends. The CDR3 nucleotides are TGTGCCAGCAGCCAAGTAAGGGGGGCGACCCAGTACTTC. It codes for CASSQVRGATQYF.

CDR3 loop: CASSRGDYLRTDTQYF. Here the CDR3 DNA reads TGTGCCAGCAGCCGCGGGGACTACCTCCGCACAGATACGCAGTATTTT. The gene calls are TRBV14 and TRBJ2-3; 7 positions agree with TRBD2. The CDR3 consists of 16 residues. Unmatched junction bases numbered 8, after V lost 4 bases and J lost 1 base. Germline V gives CDR1 SGHDN, CDR2 FVKESK.

This clone was counted a few times. The chain recombines TRBV12-3 or TRBV12-4 with TRBJ1-2; D may be TRBD1 (6 bases). The CDR3 covers 13 residues. The V end was cut by 3 bases, the J end by 8 bases, with 13 bases between. The CDR3 DNA sequence: TGTGCCAGCAGTTTGCTCAGGGGTCGGGGCTACACCTTC. Residues: CASSLLRGRGYTF.

J is TRBJ2-3 and V is TRBV5-6; TRBD2 aligns across 10 bases. CDR3 length: 19 residues. J was trimmed by 0 bases and V by 3 bases; bases with no gene match: 13. CDR1 and CDR2 (germline): SGHDT, YYEEEE. CDR3 residues: CASSSGLAGVRTSTDTQYF. CDR3 nucleotide sequence: TGTGCCAGCAGCTCGGGGCTAGCGGGAGTTCGAACTAGCACAGATACGCAGTATTTT.

The chain has TRBV30 and TRBJ2-7; 8 nucleotides align to TRBD2. The CDR3 runs 14 residues. J gave up 1 base and V 5 bases, and 7 bases lay outside the gene matches. Per the germline V gene, CDR1 is GTSNPN and CDR2 is SVGIG (reference sequence). Written as DNA, the CDR3 is TGTGCCTGGGGTACAGGGACTAGATCCTACGAGCAGTACTTC. Translated: CAWGTGTRSYEQYF.